The entry that follows covers one TCR beta chain sequence. The sample carries other DNA sequences with the same CDR3. Assay: immunoSEQ multiplex PCR; the TCRdb copy retains only in-frame clones and omits some. The repertoire includes 20,000 to 25,000 clones, about 86% of them detected once, and around 20% sits in the top ten. V shed 0 bases and J shed 3 bases, with 6 bases lying between them. CDR3 size: 13 residues. Germline V gene data show CDR1 as SGHDT and CDR2 as YYEEEE. This entry is derived from a study of OX40 agonist ivuxolimab in advanced cancers. J is TRBJ1-1 and V is TRBV5-6; D possibly corresponds to TRBD1 (5 bases). The TCR was taken from an adult with an advanced solid tumor such as melanoma, head and neck, liver or kidney cancer. Sequencing was performed on CD4+ or CD8+ T cells sorted from blood, taken in a trial of the OX40 agonist ivuxolimab. CDR3 in DNA: TGTGCCAGCAGCTTGGGGACACACACTGAAGCTTTCTTT. This translates into CASSLGTHTEAFF. Drawing the rest from reference TRBV5-6 and TRBJ1-1, the complete variable domain is DAGVTQSPTHLIKTRGQQVTLRCSPKSGHDTVSWYQQALGQGPQFIFQYYEEEERQRGNFPDRFSGHQFPNYSSELNVNALLLGDSALYLCASSLGTHTEAFFGQGTRLTVV.